The entry below describes one T cell receptor (beta chain). Within the sample, other DNA sequences also encode this same CDR3. This record belongs to a study of Ad26.COV2.S vaccination and SARS-CoV-2 variants. Study-wide background: Intramuscularly, Ad26.COV2.S was given either once or twice, 56 days apart.

Treatment specified: some 20 received Ad26.COV2.S at low or high dose, single or two shots; 5 received placebo; per-sample allocation not given. Each sample was drawn 63 days after the first injection (of vaccine or placebo). Profiled with immunoSEQ multiplex PCR; TCRdb holds only in-frame clones, not every one. This table has approximately 360,000 clones, 83% appearing once. Germline CDR1 and CDR2: KGHSH and LQKENI. This CDR3 is built from 14 residues. Losses at the gene ends were 3 bases for V and 8 bases for J; bases not matched to a gene: 4. Here the sequenced sample was peripheral blood, taken in a trial of Ad26.COV2.S vaccine versus placebo. The TCR originated in a person between 18 and 60 years old who received the Ad26.COV2.S COVID-19 vaccine or a placebo. The V and J genes are TRBV18 and TRBJ1-4, with TRBD1 identical over 9 bases. For the CDR3, the DNA is TGTGCCAGCTCACCCCGGACAGGGGACGAAAAACTGTTTTTT. This encodes CASSPRTGDEKLFF.